Presented here are 17 T cell receptor beta chains from one specimen sequenced in a study of graft-versus-host responses after intestinal transplantation. Their specific antigens are unknown. TCRdb's copy holds only in-frame clones and misses some; the assay was immunoSEQ multiplex PCR. The sample has about 92,000 clones; 80% to 85% are singletons. The sequenced sample was unstimulated CD8+ T cells sorted from spleen or lymph node cells, obtained before intestinal transplant. These receptors all come from a human donor who received an intestinal transplant.

This sequence joins TRBV7-9 and TRBJ2-5, with 11 bases fitting TRBD2. Germline V CDR1 and CDR2: SEHNR, FQNEAQ (reference sequence). This CDR3 comprises 16 residues. V was clipped by 4 bases and J by 1 base; unmatched bases: 5. DNA for the CDR3: TGTGCCAGCAGCTCAACTAGCGGGAGCACCCAAGAGACCCAGTACTTC. Protein product: CASSSTSGSTQETQYF.

This chain connects TRBV6-5 to TRBJ1-2; a weak D match, TRBD1 (5 bases). Germline CDR1 is MNHEY and CDR2 is SVGAGI. The V and J ends lost 2 bases and 6 bases respectively, with 13 bases between them. CDR3 length equals 14 residues. The CDR3 protein is CASSYLGGVDGYTF. The DNA for the CDR3 is TGTGCCAGCAGTTACCTCGGGGGGGTTGATGGCTACACCTTC.

The chain recombines TRBV9 with TRBJ1-2, with unresolved D. This CDR3 has 14 amino acids. V lost 0 bases and J 5 bases, leaving 11 bases between the germline ends. Germline assignment: CDR1 SGDLS and CDR2 YYNGEE. CDR3: CASSVGQYRYGYTF. The CDR3 DNA reads TGTGCCAGCAGCGTAGGACAATATAGGTATGGCTACACCTTC.

The rearrangement links TRBV2 to TRBJ2-1, with 8 bases that match TRBD1. CDR3 length equals 14 residues. Trimming at V came to 11 bases and at J to 7 bases, leaving 13 bases not matched to a gene. From germline, CDR1 is SNHLY and CDR2 FYNNEI. The CDR3 loop reads CAAHETGTGNEQFF. The CDR3 coding sequence is TGTGCCGCACACGAAACAGGGACAGGAAATGAGCAGTTCTTC.

The CDR3 loop reads CASSPRDSSTEAFF. The CDR3 DNA sequence: TGTGCCAGCAGCCCTCGGGACTCAAGCACTGAAGCTTTCTTT. V is TRBV13 and J is TRBJ1-1; a possible D gene is TRBD1 (5 bases). CDR1 PRHDT and CDR2 FYEKMQ come from the germline V gene (reference sequence). CDR3 length: 14 amino acids. V lost 5 bases, J lost 4 bases, and 14 bases lay in between.

J is TRBJ2-7 and V is TRBV5-6, with 9 bases matching TRBD1. Germline CDR1 reads SGHDT; CDR2 reads YYEEEE. The ends lost 4 bases at V and 4 bases at J; junction bases unmatched: 9. This CDR3 contains 15 residues. The CDR3 loop is CASSLGVTGGYEQYF. The CDR3 DNA is TGTGCCAGCAGCCTTGGGGTGACAGGGGGTTACGAGCAGTACTTC.

The table lists this clone with a few counts. The chain combines TRBV4-1 with TRBJ1-3, with D unresolved. This CDR3 is built from 15 residues. Germline CDR1 MGHRA, CDR2 YSYEKL. The V end lost 0 bases, the J end lost 4 bases, and 10 bases lay between the germline ends. The CDR3 loop is CASSQDNGRGNTIYF. The CDR3 DNA reads as TGCGCCAGCAGCCAAGATAACGGGCGCGGAAACACCATATATTTT.

V is TRBV4-2 and J is TRBJ2-7; D is uncertain. CDR1 is LGHNA, CDR2 YNFKEQ, per germline. The V end lost 0 bases, the J end lost 2 bases, and 8 bases lay between the germline ends. This CDR3 is built from 14 residues. The DNA of the CDR3 is TGTGCCAGCAGCCAAGATTGGGCAACCTACGAGCAGTACTTC. Protein: CASSQDWATYEQYF.

The V gene is TRBV18, the J gene TRBJ2-3; D call uncertain. Germline CDR1 KGHSH, CDR2 LQKENI. V was cut by 3 bases and J by 2 bases, with 9 bases left in between. This CDR3 comprises 14 residues. CDR3 in amino acids: CASSPFGFTDTQYF. The CDR3 region has the DNA TGTGCCAGCTCACCTTTTGGATTCACAGATACGCAGTATTTT.

V and J are TRBV5-4 and TRBJ2-3; 12 bases line up with TRBD2. This CDR3 has 16 amino acids. Germline assignment: CDR1 SGHNT and CDR2 YYREEE (reference sequence). Unmatched junction bases numbered 9, after V lost 4 bases and J lost 6 bases. The CDR3 DNA sequence: TGTGCCAGCAGCCACAACCCTAGCGGGGGGGTGGATACGCAGTATTTT. Translating it yields CASSHNPSGGVDTQYF.

The table lists this clone with a few counts. The J gene is TRBJ1-2, the V gene TRBV9; weak D call: TRBD1 (5 bases). This CDR3 contains 14 residues. Trimming removed 3 bases from V and 4 bases from J, with 13 bases in between. The germline CDR1 and CDR2 sequences are SGDLS and YYNGEE. The CDR3 nucleotides read TGTGCCAGCAGCGGGGACGGCAAAGGCTATGGCTACACCTTC. Residues: CASSGDGKGYGYTF.

The CDR3 sequence: CASSDIGQPYEQYF. In DNA form, the CDR3 reads TGTGCCAGCAGTGATATAGGACAGCCCTACGAGCAGTACTTC. The chain is built from TRBV6-1 and TRBJ2-5, with D tentatively TRBD1 (6 bases). The J call is doubtful: the DNA matches TRBJ2-7 better. This CDR3 has 14 residues. Germline CDR1 reads MNHNS; CDR2 reads SASEGT.

V gene TRBV19 combines with J gene TRBJ1-4; possible D gene TRBD1, 6 bases. The germline V gene encodes CDR1 LNHDA and CDR2 SQIVND (reference sequence). The CDR3 is 16 residues long. Trimming shortened V by 4 bases and J by 8 bases, and 20 bases separated the two germline ends. The CDR3 DNA sequence: TGTGCCAGTAGTACACACTTGAGACAGGACGAAGAAAAACTGTTTTTT. It yields the protein CASSTHLRQDEEKLFF.

In nucleotides, the CDR3 is TGTGCCAGCCCTAGACTAGCGGGGGGCACAGATACGCAGTATTTT. Protein sequence: CASPRLAGGTDTQYF. This chain uses TRBV2 with TRBJ2-3; TRBD2 matches at 12 bases. This CDR3 contains 15 residues. Germline V gene sequence: CDR1 SNHLY, CDR2 FYNNEI. V gave up 8 bases and J gave up 1 base; unmatched junction bases: 4.

The chain has TRBV6-6 and TRBJ1-2; possibly TRBD1 for D (5 bases). The V and J ends lost 5 bases and 3 bases respectively, with 16 bases between them. Germline V gives CDR1 MNHNY, CDR2 SVGAGI (reference sequence). This CDR3 has 15 residues. CDR3 nucleotides: TGTGCCAGCAGTCCGTCGGGCAGGGTCGACTATGGCTACACCTTC. Translation gives CASSPSGRVDYGYTF.

The chain has TRBV4-1 and TRBJ2-7; 7 bases map to TRBD2. The CDR3 spans 14 residues. Losses at the gene ends were 1 base for V and 3 bases for J; bases not matched to a gene: 3. Germline V gene lookup returns CDR1 MGHRA and CDR2 YSYEKL. The CDR3: CASSQGAGVYEQYF. The CDR3 nucleotides are TGCGCCAGCAGCCAAGGGGCGGGAGTCTACGAGCAGTACTTC.

The chain joins TRBV21-1 to TRBJ2-7. TRBV21-1 constitutes a pseudogene. This CDR3 spans 19 amino acids. The CDR3 DNA is TGTGCCAGCAGCAAAGCCGACGGGCGGAACGCCGTAATGGCCTACGAGCAGTACTTC. Residues: CASSKADGRNAVMAYEQYF.